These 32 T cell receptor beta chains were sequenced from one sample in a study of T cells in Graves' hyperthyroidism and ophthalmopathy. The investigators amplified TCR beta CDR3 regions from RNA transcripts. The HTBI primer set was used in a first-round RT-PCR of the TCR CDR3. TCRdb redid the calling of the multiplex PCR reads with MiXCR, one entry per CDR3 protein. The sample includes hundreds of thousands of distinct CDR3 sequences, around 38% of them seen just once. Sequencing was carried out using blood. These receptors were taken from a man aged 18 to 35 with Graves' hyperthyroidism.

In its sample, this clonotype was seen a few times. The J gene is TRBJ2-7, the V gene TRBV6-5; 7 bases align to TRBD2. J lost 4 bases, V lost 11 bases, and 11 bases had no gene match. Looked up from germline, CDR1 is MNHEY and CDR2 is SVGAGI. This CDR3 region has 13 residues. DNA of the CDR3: TGTGCCGTAGGTGAGGCTAGCGGATACGAGCAGTACTTC. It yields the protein CAVGEASGYEQYF.

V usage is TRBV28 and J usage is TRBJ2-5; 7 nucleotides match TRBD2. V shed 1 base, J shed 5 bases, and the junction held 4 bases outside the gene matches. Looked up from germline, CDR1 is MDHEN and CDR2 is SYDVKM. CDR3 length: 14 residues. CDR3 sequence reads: CASSLSLGGETQYF. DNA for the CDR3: TGTGCCAGCAGTTTATCCCTGGGGGGGGAGACCCAGTACTTC.

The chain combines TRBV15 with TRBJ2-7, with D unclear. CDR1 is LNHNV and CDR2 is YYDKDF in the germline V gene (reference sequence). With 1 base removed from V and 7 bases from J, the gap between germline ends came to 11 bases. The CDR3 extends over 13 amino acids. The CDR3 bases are TGTGCCACCAGCAGAGCGAGGTTGGAAGAGCAGTACTTC. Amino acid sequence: CATSRARLEEQYF.

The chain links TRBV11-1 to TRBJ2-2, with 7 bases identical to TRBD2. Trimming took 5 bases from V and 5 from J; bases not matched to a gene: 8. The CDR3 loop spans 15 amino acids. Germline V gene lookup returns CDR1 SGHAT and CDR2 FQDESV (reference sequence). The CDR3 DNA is TGTGCCAGCAGCACCACTAGCGAGTTTACCGGGGAGCTGTTTTTT. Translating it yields CASSTTSEFTGELFF.

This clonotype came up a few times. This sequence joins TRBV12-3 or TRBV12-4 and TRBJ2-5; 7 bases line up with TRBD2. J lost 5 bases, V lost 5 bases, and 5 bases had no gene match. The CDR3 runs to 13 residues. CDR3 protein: CASSRARGETQYF. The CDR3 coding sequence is TGTGCCAGCAGTCGCGCGCGGGGGGAGACCCAGTACTTC.

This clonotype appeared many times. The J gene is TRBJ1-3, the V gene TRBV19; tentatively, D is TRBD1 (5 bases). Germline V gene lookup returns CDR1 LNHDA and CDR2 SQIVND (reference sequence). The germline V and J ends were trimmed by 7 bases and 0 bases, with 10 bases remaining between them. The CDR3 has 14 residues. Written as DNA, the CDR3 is TGTGCCAGTACCGGGACCGACTCTGGAAACACCATATATTTT. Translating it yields CASTGTDSGNTIYF.

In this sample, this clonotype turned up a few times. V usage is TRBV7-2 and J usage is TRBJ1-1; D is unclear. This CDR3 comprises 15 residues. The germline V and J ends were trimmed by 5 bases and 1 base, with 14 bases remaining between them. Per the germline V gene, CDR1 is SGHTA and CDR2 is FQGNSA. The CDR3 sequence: CASSPVLTSNTEAFF. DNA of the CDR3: TGTGCCAGCAGCCCCGTTCTGACATCGAACACTGAAGCTTTCTTT.

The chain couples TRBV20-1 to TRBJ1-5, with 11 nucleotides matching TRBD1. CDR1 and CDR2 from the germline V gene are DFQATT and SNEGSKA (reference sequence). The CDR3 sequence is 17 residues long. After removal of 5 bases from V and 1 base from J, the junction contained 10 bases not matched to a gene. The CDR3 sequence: CSARTGGHSTSNQPQHF. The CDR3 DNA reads TGCAGTGCTCGGACAGGGGGCCATTCTACCAGCAATCAGCCCCAGCATTTT.

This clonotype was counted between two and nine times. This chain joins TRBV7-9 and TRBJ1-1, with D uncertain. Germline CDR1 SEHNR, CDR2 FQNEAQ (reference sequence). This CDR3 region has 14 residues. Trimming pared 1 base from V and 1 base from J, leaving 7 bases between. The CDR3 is CASSLVPKNTEAFF. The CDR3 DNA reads TGTGCCAGCAGCTTAGTACCAAAGAACACTGAAGCTTTCTTT. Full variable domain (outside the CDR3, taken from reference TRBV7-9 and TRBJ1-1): DTGVSQNPRHKITKRGQNVTFRCDPISEHNRLYWYRQTLGQGPEFLTYFQNEAQLEKSRLLSDRFSAERPKGSFSTLEIQRTEQGDSAMYLCASSLVPKNTEAFFGQGTRLTVV.

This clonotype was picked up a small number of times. As DNA, the CDR3 is TGTGCCAGCAGCCGCGGACAGGCCGGGGGAGAAAAACTGTTTTTT. Translating it yields CASSRGQAGGEKLFF. This rearrangement joins TRBV7-9 to TRBJ1-4; 7 bases are shared with TRBD1. CDR1 SEHNR and CDR2 FQNEAQ come from the germline V gene (reference sequence). The ends lost 5 bases at V and 8 bases at J; junction bases unmatched: 11. CDR3 length: 15 amino acids.

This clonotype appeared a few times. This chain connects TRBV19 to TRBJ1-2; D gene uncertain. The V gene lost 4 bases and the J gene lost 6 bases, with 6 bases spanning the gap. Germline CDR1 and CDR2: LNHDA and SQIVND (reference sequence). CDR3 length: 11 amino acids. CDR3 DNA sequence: TGTGCCAGTAGTACCTACAATGGCTACACCTTC. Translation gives CASSTYNGYTF.

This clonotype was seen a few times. The CDR3 nucleotides read TGTGCCAGCAGTTTATGGGAAACAGTAACTAATGAAAAACTGTTTTTT. It translates to CASSLWETVTNEKLFF. The V call is TRBV15, the J call TRBJ1-4; D ambiguous. V lost 10 bases to trimming and J lost 1 base, with 19 bases between them. This CDR3 region has 16 residues. CDR1 and CDR2 from the germline V gene are LNHNV and YYDKDF (reference sequence).

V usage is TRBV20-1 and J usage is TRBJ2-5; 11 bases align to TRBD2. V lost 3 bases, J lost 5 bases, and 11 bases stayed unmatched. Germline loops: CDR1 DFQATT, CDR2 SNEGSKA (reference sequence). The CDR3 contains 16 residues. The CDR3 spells CSASGSSGGGMETQYF. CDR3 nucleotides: TGCAGTGCTAGTGGGAGTAGCGGGGGGGGCATGGAGACCCAGTACTTC.

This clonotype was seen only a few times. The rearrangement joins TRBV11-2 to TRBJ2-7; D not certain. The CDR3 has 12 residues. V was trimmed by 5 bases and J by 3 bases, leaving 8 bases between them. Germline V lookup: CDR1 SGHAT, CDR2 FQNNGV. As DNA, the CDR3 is TGTGCCAGCAGCCTCCTAGACTACGAGCAGTACTTC. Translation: CASSLLDYEQYF.

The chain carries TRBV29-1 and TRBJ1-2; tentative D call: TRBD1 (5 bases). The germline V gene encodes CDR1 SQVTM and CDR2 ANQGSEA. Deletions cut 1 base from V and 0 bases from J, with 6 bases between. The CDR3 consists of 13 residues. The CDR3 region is CSVEGGPNYGYTF. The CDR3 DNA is TGCAGCGTTGAAGGGGGCCCTAACTATGGCTACACCTTC.

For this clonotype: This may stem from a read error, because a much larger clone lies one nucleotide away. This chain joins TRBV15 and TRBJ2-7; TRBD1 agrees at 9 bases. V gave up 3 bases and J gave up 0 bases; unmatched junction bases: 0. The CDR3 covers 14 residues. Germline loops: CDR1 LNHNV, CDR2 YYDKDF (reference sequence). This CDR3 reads CATSRTGGSYEQYF. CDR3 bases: TGTGCCACCAGCAGGACAGGGGGCTCCTACGAGCAGTACTTC.

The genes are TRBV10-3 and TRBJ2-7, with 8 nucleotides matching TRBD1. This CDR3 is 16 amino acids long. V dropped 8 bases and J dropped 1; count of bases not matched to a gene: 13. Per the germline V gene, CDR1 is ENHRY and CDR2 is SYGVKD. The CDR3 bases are TGTGCCATCTCTTCTGAGGACAGGGCTGATTCCTACGAGCAGTACTTC. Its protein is CAISSEDRADSYEQYF.

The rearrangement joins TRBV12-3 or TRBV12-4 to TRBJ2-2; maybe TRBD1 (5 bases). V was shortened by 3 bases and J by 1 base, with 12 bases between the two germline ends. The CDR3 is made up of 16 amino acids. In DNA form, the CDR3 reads TGTGCCAGCAGTTTTCGGACAAACCAGAACACCGGGGAGCTGTTTTTT. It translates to CASSFRTNQNTGELFF.

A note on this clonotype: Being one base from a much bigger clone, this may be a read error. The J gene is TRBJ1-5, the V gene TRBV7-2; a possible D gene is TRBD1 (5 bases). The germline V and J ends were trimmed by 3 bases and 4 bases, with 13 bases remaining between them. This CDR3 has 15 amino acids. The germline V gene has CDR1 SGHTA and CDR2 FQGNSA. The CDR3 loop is CTSSFTAGLNQPQHF. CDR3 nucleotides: TGTACCAGCAGCTTTACCGCAGGGCTAAATCAGCCCCAGCATTTT.

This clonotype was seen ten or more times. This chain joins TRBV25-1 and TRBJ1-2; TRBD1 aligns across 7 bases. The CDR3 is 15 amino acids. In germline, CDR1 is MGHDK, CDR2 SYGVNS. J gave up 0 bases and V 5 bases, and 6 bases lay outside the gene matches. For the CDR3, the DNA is TGTGCCAGCAGTTCGGGACAGTCATCTAACTATGGCTACACCTTC. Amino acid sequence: CASSSGQSSNYGYTF.

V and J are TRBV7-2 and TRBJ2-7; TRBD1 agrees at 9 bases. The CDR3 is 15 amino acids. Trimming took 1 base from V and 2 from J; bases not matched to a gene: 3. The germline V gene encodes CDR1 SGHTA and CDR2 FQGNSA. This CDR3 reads CASSLGDRGAYEQYF. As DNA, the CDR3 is TGTGCCAGCAGCTTAGGTGACAGGGGGGCCTACGAGCAGTACTTC.

CDR3 sequence (DNA): TGTGCCAGTAAAGGGACGGACTCTAAAGAGACCCAGTACTTC. Its protein product is CASKGTDSKETQYF. The chain combines TRBV19 with TRBJ2-5, with D tentatively TRBD1 or TRBD2 (5 bases each). V lost 7 bases, J lost 3 bases, and 15 bases lay in between. This CDR3 region has 14 residues. Germline V lookup: CDR1 LNHDA, CDR2 SQIVND (reference sequence).

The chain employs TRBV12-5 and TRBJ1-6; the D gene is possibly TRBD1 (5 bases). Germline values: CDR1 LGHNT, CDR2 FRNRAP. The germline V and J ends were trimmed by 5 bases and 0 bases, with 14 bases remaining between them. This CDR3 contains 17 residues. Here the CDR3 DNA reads TGTGCTAGTGGTCTCCATCCAGGGAGCTCCTATAATTCACCCCTCCACTTT. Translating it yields CASGLHPGSSYNSPLHF. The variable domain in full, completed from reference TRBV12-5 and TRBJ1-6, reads DARVTQTPRHKVTEMGQEVTMRCQPILGHNTVFWYRQTMMQGLELLAYFRNRAPLDDSGMPKDRFSAEMPDATLATLKIQPSEPRDSAVYFCASGLHPGSSYNSPLHFGNGTRLTVT.

The CDR3 protein is CASSIECGWLDTEAFF. CDR3 sequence (DNA): TGTGCCAGTAGTATAGAATGCGGATGGTTAGACACTGAAGCTTTCTTT. The chain combines TRBV19 with TRBJ1-1; D gene uncertain. V lost 0 bases, J lost 3 bases, and 14 bases lay in between. The CDR3 contains 16 residues. The V gene's germline CDR1 is LNHDA and CDR2 SQIVND (reference sequence). Variable domain in full (rest from reference TRBV19 and TRBJ1-1): DGGITQSPKYLFRKEGQNVTLSCEQNLNHDAMYWYRQDPGQGLRLIYYSQIVNDFQKGDIAEGYSVSREKKESFPLTVTSAQKNPTAFYLCASSIECGWLDTEAFFGQGTRLTVV.

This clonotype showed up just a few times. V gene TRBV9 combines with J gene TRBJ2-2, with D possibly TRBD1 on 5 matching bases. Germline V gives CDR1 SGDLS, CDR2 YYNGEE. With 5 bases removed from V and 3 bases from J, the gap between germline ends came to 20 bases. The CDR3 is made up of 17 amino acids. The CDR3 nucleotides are TGTGCCAGCAGTACGTTCGACCAGGGATATTACACCGGGGAGCTGTTTTTT. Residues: CASSTFDQGYYTGELFF.

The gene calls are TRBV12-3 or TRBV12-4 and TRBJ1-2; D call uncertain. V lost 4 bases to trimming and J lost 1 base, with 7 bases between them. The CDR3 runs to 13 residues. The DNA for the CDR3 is TGTGCCAGCAGTTCGCCGGTTAACTATGGCTACACCTTC. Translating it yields CASSSPVNYGYTF.

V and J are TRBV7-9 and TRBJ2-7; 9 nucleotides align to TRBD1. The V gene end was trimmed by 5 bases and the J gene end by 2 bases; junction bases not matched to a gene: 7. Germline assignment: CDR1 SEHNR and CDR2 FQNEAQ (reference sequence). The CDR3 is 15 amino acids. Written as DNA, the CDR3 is TGTGCCAGCAGCCGCGACAGGGGGTGGGCCTACGAGCAGTACTTC. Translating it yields CASSRDRGWAYEQYF.

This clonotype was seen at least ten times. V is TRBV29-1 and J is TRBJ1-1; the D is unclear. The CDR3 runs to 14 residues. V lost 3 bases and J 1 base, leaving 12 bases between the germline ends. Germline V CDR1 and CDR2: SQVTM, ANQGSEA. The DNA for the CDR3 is TGCAGCGTTGAGAACCCGGGCAAGAACACTGAAGCTTTCTTT. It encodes CSVENPGKNTEAFF. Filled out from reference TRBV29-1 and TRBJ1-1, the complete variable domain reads SAVISQKPSRDICQRGTSLTIQCQVDSQVTMMFWYRQQPGQSLTLIATANQGSEATYESGFVIDKFPISRPNLTFSTLTVSNMSPEDSSIYLCSVENPGKNTEAFFGQGTRLTVV.

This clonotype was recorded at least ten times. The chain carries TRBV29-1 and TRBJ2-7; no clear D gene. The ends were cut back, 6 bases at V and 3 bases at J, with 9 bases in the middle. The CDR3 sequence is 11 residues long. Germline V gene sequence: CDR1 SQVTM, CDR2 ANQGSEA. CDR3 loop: CSVEHRYEQYF. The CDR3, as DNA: TGCAGCGTAGAACACCGCTACGAGCAGTACTTC.

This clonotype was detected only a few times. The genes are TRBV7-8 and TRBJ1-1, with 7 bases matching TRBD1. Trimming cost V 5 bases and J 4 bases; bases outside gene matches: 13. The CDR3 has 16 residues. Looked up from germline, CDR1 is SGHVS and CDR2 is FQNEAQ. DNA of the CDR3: TGTGCCAGCAGCCAATTCCCTCAGGGGGAGTCCACTGAAGCTTTCTTT. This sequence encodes CASSQFPQGESTEAFF.

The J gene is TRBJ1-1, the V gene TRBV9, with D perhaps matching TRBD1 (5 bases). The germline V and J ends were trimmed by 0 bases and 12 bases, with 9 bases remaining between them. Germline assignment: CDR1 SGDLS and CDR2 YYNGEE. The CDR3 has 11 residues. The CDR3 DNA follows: TGTGCCAGCAGCGTAGAGGGGAAGACTTTCTTT. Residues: CASSVEGKTFF.

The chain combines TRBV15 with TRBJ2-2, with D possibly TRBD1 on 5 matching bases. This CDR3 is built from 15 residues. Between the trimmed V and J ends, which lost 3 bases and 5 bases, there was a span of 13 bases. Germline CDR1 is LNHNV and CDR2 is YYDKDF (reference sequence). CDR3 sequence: CATSSEGAITGELFF. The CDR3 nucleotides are TGTGCCACCAGCAGCGAAGGGGCGATAACCGGGGAGCTGTTTTTT.